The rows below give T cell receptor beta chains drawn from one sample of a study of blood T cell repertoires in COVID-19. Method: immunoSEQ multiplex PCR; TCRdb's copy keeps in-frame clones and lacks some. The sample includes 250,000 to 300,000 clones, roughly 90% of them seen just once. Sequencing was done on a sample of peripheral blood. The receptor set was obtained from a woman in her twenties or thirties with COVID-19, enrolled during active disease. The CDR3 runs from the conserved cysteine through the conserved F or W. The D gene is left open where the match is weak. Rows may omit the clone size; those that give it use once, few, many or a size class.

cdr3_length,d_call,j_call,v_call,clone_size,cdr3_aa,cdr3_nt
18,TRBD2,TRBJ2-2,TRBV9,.,CASSEPPRLAGGSGELFF,TGTGCCAGCAGCGAACCACCCCGACTAGCGGGAGGGTCCGGGGAGCTGTTTTTT
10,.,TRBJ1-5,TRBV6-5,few,CASGAQPQHF,TGTGCCAGCGGGGCGCAGCCCCAGCATTTT
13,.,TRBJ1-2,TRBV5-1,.,CASSLEAVRGYTF,TGCGCCAGCAGCTTGGAGGCGGTGAGGGGCTACACCTTC
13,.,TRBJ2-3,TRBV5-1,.,CASREAHGDTQYF,TGCGCCAGCAGGGAGGCCCACGGAGATACGCAGTATTTT
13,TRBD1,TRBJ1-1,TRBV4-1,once,CASRTGPGTEAFF,TGCGCCAGCCGGACAGGCCCGGGGACTGAAGCTTTCTTT
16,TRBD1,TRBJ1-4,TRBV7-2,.,CASSSAPGQGPEKLFF,TGTGCCAGCAGCTCCGCCCCGGGACAGGGGCCAGAAAAACTGTTTTTT
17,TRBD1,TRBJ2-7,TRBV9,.,CASSVDHGGQGDHEQYF,TGTGCCAGCAGCGTAGACCACGGCGGACAGGGGGACCACGAGCAGTACTTC
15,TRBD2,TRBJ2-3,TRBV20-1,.,CSASVLAGGADTQYF,TGCAGTGCTAGTGTCCTAGCGGGAGGGGCAGATACGCAGTATTTT
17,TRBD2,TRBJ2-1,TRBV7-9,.,CASSSFPLADVLNEQFF,TGTGCCAGCAGCTCCTTCCCTCTAGCGGACGTCTTAAATGAGCAGTTCTTC
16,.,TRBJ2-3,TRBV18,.,CASSPPSPGSTDTQYF,TGTGCCAGCTCACCACCGAGTCCGGGGAGCACAGATACGCAGTATTTT
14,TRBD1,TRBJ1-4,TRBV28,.,CASSSSRQGGKLFF,TGTGCCAGCAGTTCGTCACGACAGGGTGGAAAACTGTTTTTT
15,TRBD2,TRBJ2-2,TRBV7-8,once,CASSSLAGGPGELFF,TGTGCCAGCAGCTCCTTAGCGGGAGGGCCCGGGGAGCTGTTTTTT
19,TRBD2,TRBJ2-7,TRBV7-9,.,CASSSGTSGRSGSSYEQYF,TGTGCCAGCAGCTCCGGGACTAGCGGGAGAAGTGGATCCTCCTACGAGCAGTACTTC
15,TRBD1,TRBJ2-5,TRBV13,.,CASSAPGQGQETQYF,TGTGCCAGCAGCGCACCGGGACAGGGACAAGAGACCCAGTACTTC
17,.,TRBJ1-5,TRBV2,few,CASSDPRASRDAQPQHF,TGTGCCAGCAGTGATCCACGGGCCTCTCGGGATGCTCAGCCCCAGCATTTT
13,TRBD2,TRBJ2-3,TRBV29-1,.,CSAAGGGEDTQYF,TGCAGCGCTGCAGGTGGGGGGGAAGATACGCAGTATTTT
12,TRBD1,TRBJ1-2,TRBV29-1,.,CSVEGQGGGYTF,TGCAGCGTTGAAGGGCAGGGGGGAGGCTACACCTTC